A selection of T cell receptor beta chains follows, all from one sample in a study of T cell responses to AZD1222 COVID-19 vaccine. Method: immunoSEQ multiplex PCR; TCRdb's copy keeps in-frame clones and lacks some. The sample comprises some 140,000 clones, roughly 89% of which are singletons, and 5.5% to 6.5% rests with the top ten. The sequencing used peripheral blood, collected on day 0 of AZD1222 vaccination. Receptors were obtained from an adult in good health. The CDR3 runs from the conserved cysteine through the conserved F or W. The D gene is left open where the match is weak. Where a row states a size, it is once, few, many or the class of an expanded clone; other rows omit it.

cdr3_aa: CASSGNGTGTYNEQFF; cdr3_nt: TGTGCCAGCAGTGGTAACGGGACAGGGACGTACAATGAGCAGTTCTTC; clone_size: few; j_call: TRBJ2-1; d_call: TRBD1; v_call: TRBV2
cdr3_aa: CASSPKGPTAGELFF; cdr3_nt: TGTGCCAGCAGCCCGAAAGGGCCGACAGCCGGGGAGCTGTTTTTT; clone_size: .; j_call: TRBJ2-2; d_call: .; v_call: TRBV27
cdr3_aa: CASSLPHLSGGRNTIYF; cdr3_nt: TGTGCCAGCAGCTTACCCCACTTAAGCGGAGGGAGAAACACCATATATTTT; clone_size: .; j_call: TRBJ1-3; d_call: .; v_call: TRBV5-6
cdr3_aa: CASSSYEQYF; cdr3_nt: TGTGCCAGCAGTTCCTACGAGCAGTACTTC; clone_size: .; j_call: TRBJ2-7; d_call: .; v_call: TRBV12-3/TRBV12-4
cdr3_aa: CASSQGTSGDYNEQFF; cdr3_nt: TGCGCCAGCAGCCAGGGTACTAGCGGGGACTACAATGAGCAGTTCTTC; clone_size: .; j_call: TRBJ2-1; d_call: TRBD2; v_call: TRBV4-3
cdr3_aa: CASGTGSGEQFF; cdr3_nt: TGTGCCAGCGGGACTGGGTCTGGTGAGCAGTTCTTC; clone_size: once; j_call: TRBJ2-1; d_call: .; v_call: TRBV6-4
cdr3_aa: CASSFRQTSDYEQYF; cdr3_nt: TGTGCCAGCAGTTTTCGGCAAACATCGGACTACGAGCAGTACTTC; clone_size: .; j_call: TRBJ2-7; d_call: .; v_call: TRBV27
cdr3_aa: CASSQTSGRAGTQYF; cdr3_nt: TGTGCCAGCAGCCAGACTAGCGGGAGGGCCGGTACGCAGTATTTT; clone_size: .; j_call: TRBJ2-3; d_call: TRBD2; v_call: TRBV11-2
cdr3_aa: CASSLVVSQNQPQHF; cdr3_nt: TGTGCCAGCAGCTTAGTCGTCAGCCAAAATCAGCCCCAGCATTTT; clone_size: .; j_call: TRBJ1-5; d_call: .; v_call: TRBV11-3
cdr3_aa: CASSVARDRGNYGYTF; cdr3_nt: TGTGCCAGCAGCGTAGCTAGGGACAGGGGGAACTATGGCTACACCTTC; clone_size: .; j_call: TRBJ1-2; d_call: TRBD1; v_call: TRBV9
cdr3_aa: CSASTSGSYNEQFF; cdr3_nt: TGCAGTGCTAGTACTAGCGGATCCTACAATGAGCAGTTCTTC; clone_size: .; j_call: TRBJ2-1; d_call: TRBD2; v_call: TRBV20-1
cdr3_aa: CASSQDPPGRSSYGYTF; cdr3_nt: TGCGCCAGCAGCCAAGATCCCCCAGGAAGGTCCTCCTATGGCTACACCTTC; clone_size: .; j_call: TRBJ1-2; d_call: .; v_call: TRBV4-3
cdr3_aa: CAWSQASGAKNIQYF; cdr3_nt: TGTGCCTGGAGTCAGGCAAGCGGGGCCAAAAACATTCAGTACTTC; clone_size: .; j_call: TRBJ2-4; d_call: .; v_call: TRBV30
cdr3_aa: CASRDRGRSTYEQYF; cdr3_nt: TGTGCCAGCAGGGACAGGGGGCGATCGACCTACGAGCAGTACTTC; clone_size: few; j_call: TRBJ2-7; d_call: TRBD1; v_call: TRBV27
cdr3_aa: CASSLAETNYGYTF; cdr3_nt: TGCGCCAGCAGCTTGGCAGAAACCAACTATGGCTACACCTTC; clone_size: .; j_call: TRBJ1-2; d_call: .; v_call: TRBV5-1
cdr3_aa: CASSISGRDSNEKLFF; cdr3_nt: TGTGCCAGTAGTATCTCGGGTCGGGACAGTAATGAAAAACTGTTTTTT; clone_size: .; j_call: TRBJ1-4; d_call: TRBD1; v_call: TRBV19